Listed here are 18 T cell receptor beta chains from one sample, sequenced in a study of T-cell memory formation after mild COVID-19. MiXCR, run by TCRdb on the 5' RACE reads, gives a single entry per CDR3 protein. The table includes 75,000 to 95,000 distinct CDR3 sequences, approximately 13% detected once. The sample was PBMCs or a T cell subset sorted from them (not recorded which). The receptors come from an adult woman who had mild COVID-19 (a few samples of this study predate the infection). Cell type and time point are not known.

This chain links TRBV4-2 with TRBJ1-1; D call uncertain. V was pared by 0 bases and J by 1 base, with 3 bases between. This CDR3 is built from 13 residues. Germline V lookup: CDR1 LGHNA, CDR2 YNFKEQ. As DNA, the CDR3 is TGTGCCAGCAGCCAAGATGGGAACACTGAAGCTTTCTTT. Encoded protein: CASSQDGNTEAFF.

The chain has TRBV4-3 and TRBJ2-1, with 10 bases matching TRBD2. CDR3 length: 17 amino acids. The V segment lost 0 bases and the J segment 9 bases; nucleotides outside the gene matches: 11. Per the germline V gene, CDR1 is LGHNA and CDR2 is YSLEER. The CDR3: CASSQDPAAGGFGEQFF. In nucleotides, the CDR3 is TGCGCCAGCAGCCAAGATCCGGCAGCGGGAGGGTTCGGTGAGCAGTTCTTC.

This clonotype has a handful of counts. The V call is TRBV25-1, the J call TRBJ1-2, with D possibly being TRBD1 (6 bases). Per the germline V gene, CDR1 is MGHDK and CDR2 is SYGVNS. V lost 6 bases to trimming and J lost 4 bases, with 12 bases between them. This CDR3 comprises 13 residues. CDR3 sequence reads: CASSHRALYGYTF. CDR3 in DNA: TGTGCCAGCAGCCACAGGGCTCTCTATGGCTACACCTTC.

This CDR3 reads CATSDLGQYMQFF. The CDR3 DNA is TGTGCCACCAGTGACTTGGGACAGTACATGCAGTTCTTC. J is TRBJ2-1 and V is TRBV24-1; 7 positions agree with TRBD1. This CDR3 comprises 13 residues. Looked up from germline, CDR1 is KGHDR and CDR2 is SFDVKD. The V gene end was trimmed by 4 bases and the J gene end by 12 bases; junction bases not matched to a gene: 8.

The CDR3, as DNA: TGTGCCAGCAGCTTCCCTGCAGGGGGTTCTAGCACTGAAGCTTTCTTT. Amino acids: CASSFPAGGSSTEAFF. The chain combines TRBV7-9 with TRBJ1-1, with 7 bases fitting TRBD1. Losses at the gene ends were 3 bases for V and 4 bases for J; bases not matched to a gene: 11. This CDR3 spans 16 amino acids. The germline V gene encodes CDR1 SEHNR and CDR2 FQNEAQ (reference sequence).

The genes are TRBV7-9 and TRBJ2-1; no reliable D call. The CDR3 is made up of 15 amino acids. V was shortened by 3 bases and J by 8 bases, with 17 bases between the two germline ends. CDR1 SEHNR and CDR2 FQNEAQ come from the germline V gene (reference sequence). The DNA for the CDR3 is TGTGCCAGCAGCTTGGTGGGTTTCGGCTCGGATGAGCAGTTCTTC. Its translation: CASSLVGFGSDEQFF. The full variable domain, completed using reference TRBV7-9 and TRBJ2-1, is DTGVSQNPRHKITKRGQNVTFRCDPISEHNRLYWYRQTLGQGPEFLTYFQNEAQLEKSRLLSDRFSAERPKGSFSTLEIQRTEQGDSAMYLCASSLVGFGSDEQFFGPGTRLTVL.

This clonotype was counted a few times. The gene calls are TRBV15 and TRBJ2-7; 7 bases map to TRBD2. The CDR3 extends over 19 amino acids. The V gene end was trimmed by 0 bases and the J gene end by 0 bases; junction bases not matched to a gene: 14. Germline lookup yields CDR1 LNHNV and CDR2 YYDKDF (reference sequence). The DNA of the CDR3 is TGTGCCACCAGCAGAGATCTGGTCTGGCTAGCGGAGAGCTCCTACGAGCAGTACTTC. Protein sequence: CATSRDLVWLAESSYEQYF. The full variable domain, its missing parts supplied by reference TRBV15 and TRBJ2-7, is DAMVIQNPRYQVTQFGKPVTLSCSQTLNHNVMYWYQQKSSQAPKLLFHYYDKDFNNEADTPDNFQSRRPNTSFCFLDIRSPGLGDTAMYLCATSRDLVWLAESSYEQYFGPGTRLTVT.

This clonotype turned up a few times. The chain couples TRBV7-9 to TRBJ2-1; no clear D. CDR1 and CDR2 (germline): SEHNR, FQNEAQ (reference sequence). Deletions cut 3 bases from V and 10 bases from J, with 13 bases between. The CDR3 extends over 13 amino acids. CDR3: CASSFNPNREQFF. CDR3 in DNA: TGTGCCAGCAGCTTTAACCCCAACCGGGAGCAGTTCTTC.

There are a few counts of this clonotype. V usage is TRBV7-6 and J usage is TRBJ1-2; no reliable D call. This CDR3 is 14 amino acids long. Between the trimmed V and J ends, which lost 1 base and 4 bases, there was a span of 10 bases. Germline V gene data show CDR1 as SGHVS and CDR2 as FNYEAQ. Here the CDR3 DNA reads TGTGCCAGCAGCTTAGGCGGGGTTATCTATGGCTACACCTTC. Protein: CASSLGGVIYGYTF.

The rearrangement joins TRBV15 to TRBJ2-3; D possibly corresponds to TRBD1 (6 bases). This CDR3 has 17 residues. The V end was cut by 0 bases, the J end by 1 base, with 14 bases between. In germline, CDR1 is LNHNV, CDR2 YYDKDF (reference sequence). The CDR3 here is CATSRDLGAGGTDTQYF. The CDR3 nucleotides are TGTGCCACCAGCAGAGATCTGGGGGCTGGTGGCACAGATACGCAGTATTTT.

This clonotype showed up many times. The chain has TRBV5-1 and TRBJ2-7; 11 bases align to TRBD2. CDR1 SGHRS and CDR2 YFSETQ come from the germline V gene. Unmatched junction bases numbered 11, after V lost 3 bases and J lost 6 bases. The CDR3 runs to 16 residues. CDR3 sequence reads: CASSSPDSGRALEQYF. The DNA for the CDR3 is TGCGCCAGCAGCTCCCCTGATAGCGGGAGGGCTCTCGAGCAGTACTTC.

This clonotype was detected only a few times. J is TRBJ2-4 and V is TRBV7-9, with 7 bases matching TRBD1. Germline CDR1 SEHNR, CDR2 FQNEAQ (reference sequence). V shed 5 bases, J shed 6 bases, and the junction held 19 bases outside the gene matches. This CDR3 is 18 amino acids long. CDR3 in amino acids: CASSLGVVSDRAGNIQYF. CDR3 bases: TGTGCCAGCAGCCTGGGGGTCGTAAGCGACAGGGCGGGAAACATTCAGTACTTC.

This clonotype has a handful of counts. J is TRBJ2-1 and V is TRBV5-1, with 10 bases fitting TRBD1. Germline assignment: CDR1 SGHRS and CDR2 YFSETQ. V shed 2 bases, J shed 8 bases, and the junction held 10 bases outside the gene matches. This CDR3 is built from 16 residues. CDR3: CASSLAGTGAIDEQFF. As DNA, the CDR3 is TGCGCCAGCAGCTTAGCCGGGACAGGGGCTATAGATGAGCAGTTCTTC.

This clonotype showed up just a few times. This sequence joins TRBV7-9 and TRBJ1-2; 7 nucleotides line up with TRBD1. The CDR3 has 16 residues. J gave up 1 base and V 0 bases, and 5 bases lay outside the gene matches. Per the germline V gene, CDR1 is SEHNR and CDR2 is FQNEAQ (reference sequence). CDR3 amino acids: CASSLAGTENNYGYTF. The DNA of the CDR3 is TGTGCCAGCAGCTTAGCCGGGACAGAAAATAACTATGGCTACACCTTC.

This clonotype was observed a few times. The chain couples TRBV7-6 to TRBJ2-3; D may be TRBD2 (5 bases). Deletions cut 4 bases from V and 6 bases from J, with 17 bases between. CDR1 SGHVS and CDR2 FNYEAQ come from the germline V gene. The CDR3 loop spans 15 amino acids. For the CDR3, the DNA is TGTGCCAGCAGCTCTCCCCTGGAAAGCGGTGATACGCAGTATTTT. Its protein is CASSSPLESGDTQYF.

The rearrangement links TRBV9 to TRBJ1-1, with 7 bases fitting TRBD1. CDR1 is SGDLS, CDR2 YYNGEE, per germline. The CDR3 loop spans 15 amino acids. J lost 2 bases, V lost 3 bases, and 7 bases had no gene match. The CDR3 protein is CASSAGDSDNTEAFF. CDR3 nucleotides: TGTGCCAGCAGCGCCGGGGACAGCGACAACACTGAAGCTTTCTTT.

This rearrangement joins TRBV7-9 to TRBJ2-7; TRBD2 matches 8 bases. V was pared by 0 bases and J by 6 bases, with 4 bases of the junction left unmatched. Germline V CDR1 and CDR2: SEHNR, FQNEAQ (reference sequence). The CDR3 is 14 residues long. The CDR3 reads CASSLALAGPEQYF. The CDR3 DNA reads as TGTGCCAGCAGCTTAGCTCTAGCGGGTCCCGAGCAGTACTTC.

This clonotype was seen a few times. V usage is TRBV5-4 and J usage is TRBJ2-2; unclear D gene. The CDR3 length is 14 residues. V was cut by 7 bases and J by 6 bases, with 16 bases left in between. The germline V gene has CDR1 SGHNT and CDR2 YYREEE (reference sequence). In DNA form, the CDR3 reads TGTGCCAGCGCCTCGTTGCTCTCGTCCGGGGAGCTGTTTTTT. Its protein is CASASLLSSGELFF.